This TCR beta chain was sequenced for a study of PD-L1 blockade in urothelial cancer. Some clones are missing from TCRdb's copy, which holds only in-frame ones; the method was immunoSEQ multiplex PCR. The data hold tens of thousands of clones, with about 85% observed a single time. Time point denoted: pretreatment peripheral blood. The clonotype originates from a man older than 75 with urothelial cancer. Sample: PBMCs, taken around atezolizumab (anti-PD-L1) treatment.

The CDR3 reads CASSFRPGQGADYSYEQYF. In DNA form, the CDR3 reads TGTGCCAGCAGTTTTCGTCCGGGACAGGGGGCCGATTACTCCTACGAGCAGTACTTC. The chain couples TRBV27 to TRBJ2-7; TRBD1 agrees at 12 bases. Germline CDR1 MNHEY, CDR2 SMNVEV (reference sequence). The length of the CDR3 is 19 residues. J lost 0 bases, V lost 3 bases, and 12 bases had no gene match.